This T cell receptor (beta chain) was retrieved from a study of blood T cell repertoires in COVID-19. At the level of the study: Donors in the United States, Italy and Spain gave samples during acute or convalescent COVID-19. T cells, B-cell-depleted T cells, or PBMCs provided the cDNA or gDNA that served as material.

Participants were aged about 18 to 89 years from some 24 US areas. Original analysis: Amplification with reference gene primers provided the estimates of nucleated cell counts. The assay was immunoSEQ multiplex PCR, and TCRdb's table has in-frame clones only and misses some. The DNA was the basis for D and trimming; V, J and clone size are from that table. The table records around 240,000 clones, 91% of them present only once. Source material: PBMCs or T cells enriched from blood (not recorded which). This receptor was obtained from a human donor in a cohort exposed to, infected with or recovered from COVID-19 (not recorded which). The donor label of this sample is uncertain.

CDR3 region: CASSRDGQGGTGELFF. The DNA of the CDR3 is TGCGCCAGCAGCCGAGACGGACAGGGAGGAACCGGGGAGCTGTTTTTT. The rearrangement uses TRBV5-1 and TRBJ2-2, with 8 nucleotides matching TRBD1. Losses at the gene ends were 4 bases for V and 5 bases for J; bases not matched to a gene: 10. This CDR3 region has 16 residues. The V gene's germline CDR1 is SGHRS and CDR2 YFSETQ.